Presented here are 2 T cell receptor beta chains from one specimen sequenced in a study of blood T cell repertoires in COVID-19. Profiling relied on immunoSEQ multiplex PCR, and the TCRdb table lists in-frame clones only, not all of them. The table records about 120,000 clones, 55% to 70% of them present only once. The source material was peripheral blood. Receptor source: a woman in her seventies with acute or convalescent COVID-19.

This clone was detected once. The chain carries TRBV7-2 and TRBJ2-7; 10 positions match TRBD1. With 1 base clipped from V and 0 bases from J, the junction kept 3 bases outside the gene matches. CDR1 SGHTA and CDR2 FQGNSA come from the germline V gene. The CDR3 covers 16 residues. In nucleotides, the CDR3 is TGTGCCAGCAGCTTAGGGACAGGGGGTTTCTCCTACGAGCAGTACTTC. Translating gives CASSLGTGGFSYEQYF.

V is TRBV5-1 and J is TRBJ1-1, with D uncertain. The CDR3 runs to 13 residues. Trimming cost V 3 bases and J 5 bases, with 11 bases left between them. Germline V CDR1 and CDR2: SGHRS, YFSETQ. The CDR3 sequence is CASSSSIDTEAFF. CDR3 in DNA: TGCGCCAGCAGCTCTAGTATAGATACTGAAGCTTTCTTT. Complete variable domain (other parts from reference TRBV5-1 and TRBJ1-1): KAGVTQTPRYLIKTRGQQVTLSCSPISGHRSVSWYQQTPGQGLQFLFEYFSETQRNKGNFPGRFSGRQFSNSRSEMNVSTLELGDSALYLCASSSSIDTEAFFGQGTRLTVV.